What follows is one T cell receptor (beta chain) and its context. The antigen remains undetermined. Its ends do not fully match the called genes, so a read error is possible. The CDR3 has 19 residues. CDR1 and CDR2 (germline): MDHEN, SYDVKM. This entry is derived from a study of cytomegalovirus exposure and HLA in healthy donors. Assay used: immunoSEQ multiplex PCR; TCRdb lists only in-frame clones, some missing. This table has some 150,000 clones, 70% to 90% appearing once. The study, taken as a whole, reports: The authors confirmed in vitro that a few CMV-associated chains were specific for CMV antigens.

The sequence came from a woman younger than 45 in good health and CMV-seropositive. The specimen sequenced was PBMCs. The V call is TRBV28, the J call TRBJ2-1, with 9 bases matching TRBD2. CDR3 amino acids: CASSIPHNSLAGSFNEQFF. The CDR3 DNA follows: TGTGCCAGCAGTATTCCTCACAACTCGCTAGCGGGGTCCTTCAATGAGCAGTTCTTC.